This T cell receptor beta chain was found in a study of T cell responses to AZD1222 COVID-19 vaccine (dated by TCRdb to the early 2020s). Background for the entire study: AZD1222 recipients whose second dose came at about 4 weeks and those whose second dose came at about 12 weeks were combined into one group, since spike-specific TCR depth and breadth did not differ between the two schedules. TCR sequencing covered over 230 trial participants: 200 to 220 given two doses of AZD1222 and 26 given two doses of MenACWY control vaccine. Trial participants were enrolled by age into 18-55, 56-69 and 70-plus year subgroups, with about 150, 28 and 57 TCR-sequenced participants respectively. The paper's findings and limits, for the study overall: Because no day 14 peak-response samples were available, repertoires were characterized only after the peak T cell response. Spike-specific TCR breadth and depth rose significantly after two AZD1222 doses compared with day 0 and with MenACWY recipients. Participants were mostly white British and included more females than males, and it was suggested by the authors that clonal diversity may have been underestimated. Conclusions about previously exposed vaccinees are limited because only six or seven AZD1222 recipients were SARS-CoV-2 seropositive at baseline. Epitopes outside the regions mutated in the B.1.351 and B.1.1.7 variants were reportedly recognized by nearly half of the unique spike-specific TCRs. The 56-69-year group was small, and its depth increase did not reach significance, likely because of low power. Vaccine-associated CD4 TCRs spanned the whole spike protein, with dominant responses in regions 160-218 and 743-854.

The CDR3 regions of human TCRbeta chains were analyzed by immunosequencing. The study's own analysis went as follows. TCRs in the repertoires were compared against a reference library of SARS-CoV-2-specific TCRs that had been generated with the MIRA antigen-specificity platform. Breadth meant the fraction of unique TCRs that were SARS-CoV-2-associated, whereas depth meant the fraction of total T cells that were SARS-CoV-2-associated. Using the MIRA data, each spike-specific TCR was assigned both to the spike region to which the TCR was reactive and to a CD4 or CD8 class. Log10-transformed breadth and depth values were compared by one-way ANOVA with Sidak's multiple comparisons tests. Here the immuneACCESS table is served through TCRdb, limited to in-frame sequences with V and J called. Missing clones are a known gap in these copies; in checked studies unresolved V genes cover under half, and the rest lacks a known reason. That table gives V, J and clone size, and the DNA gave D and trimming. A total of approximately 92,000 clones appear in this sample, under 90% of them only once. The ten largest clonotypes hold more than 8.5% of the sample.

In the case of this clone: It has no known antigen specificity. No qualities accompany the bases; no much larger clone lies one base away.

The time point label, read with the paper, signifies: baseline before first vaccination. Vaccinee samples were obtained from the UK trials COV001 and COV002, which included a single-blind randomized controlled phase 2/3 trial of AZD1222 (ChAdOx1 nCoV-19) in healthy adults. Trial participant PBMC samples were collected at day 0 and day 28 after the second dose for TCRbeta chain sequencing. For CDR1 and CDR2, the germline V gene lists SNHLY and FYNNEI. The CDR3 starts with the cysteine, ends with the phenylalanine, and has 14 residues. CDR3 DNA is the only sequence kept; it has 42 bases, read in frame from the first base. Ends trimmed: V by 6 bases, J by 4 bases; bases unmatched to a gene: 4.

The chain employs TRBV2 and TRBJ2-5; 11 nucleotides in the junction match TRBD2. The material sequenced was peripheral blood, taken on day 0 of AZD1222 vaccination. This receptor was taken from an adult in good health. The bases are TGTGCCAGCAGGCTAGCGGGGGGTAGAGAGACCCAGTACTTC. It specifies CASRLAGGRETQYF.